The 27 T cell receptor beta chains presented below share a single source sample, sequenced in a study of T cell responses to AZD1222 COVID-19 vaccine. Produced via immunoSEQ multiplex PCR; TCRdb's table is partial and in-frame only. This sample has about 150,000 clones; approximately 94% occur once, and the top ten carry around 1.3%. Specimen: peripheral blood, collected on day 0 of AZD1222 vaccination. The receptors derive from an adult in good health.

This chain links TRBV20-1 with TRBJ2-3; D is perhaps TRBD1 or TRBD2 (5 bases each). V was clipped by 6 bases and J by 11 bases, with 12 bases between them. CDR1 is DFQATT and CDR2 is SNEGSKA in the germline V gene (reference sequence). The CDR3 sequence is 10 residues long. CDR3 in amino acids: CSATGPQQYF. The CDR3 nucleotides read TGCAGTGCGACGGGACCTCAGCAGTATTTT.

The V gene is TRBV11-2, the J gene TRBJ1-6; D is undetermined. The CDR3 has 15 amino acids. Trimming stripped 1 base from V and 9 bases from J, with 13 bases between. Germline values: CDR1 SGHAT, CDR2 FQNNGV. The CDR3 region has the DNA TGTGCCAGCAGCTTAGTTAAGGTGGAGAGTTCACCCCTCCACTTT. It is translated as CASSLVKVESSPLHF.

The gene calls are TRBV24-1 and TRBJ2-2; D tentatively reads TRBD1 or TRBD2 (6 bases each). CDR3 length equals 14 residues. CDR1 and CDR2 from the germline V gene are KGHDR and SFDVKD. Trimming cost V 9 bases and J 5 bases, with 15 bases left between them. CDR3 in DNA: TGTGCCACCGCCGGGGGCCAAGGAACCGGGGAGCTGTTTTTT. Translation gives CATAGGQGTGELFF.

V gene TRBV3-1 (or the pseudogene TRBV3-2) combines with J gene TRBJ2-1; no firm D call. This CDR3 has 14 residues. Germline V lookup: CDR1 LGHDT, CDR2 YNNKEL (reference sequence). V gave up 2 bases and J gave up 3 bases, with 8 bases separating them. CDR3 bases: TGTGCCAGCAGCCAATTGGCGGTCTACAATGAGCAGTTCTTC. Residues: CASSQLAVYNEQFF.

CDR3 bases: TGTGCCAGCAGCTTGGCCATCCGGGCCTACACAGATACGCAGTATTTT. It translates to CASSLAIRAYTDTQYF. V usage is TRBV5-5 and J usage is TRBJ2-3; no clear D gene. This CDR3 region has 16 residues. Between the trimmed V and J ends, which lost 0 bases and 2 bases, there was a span of 13 bases. The germline CDR1 and CDR2 sequences are SGHKS and YYEKEE (reference sequence).

Of note for this clone: At one boundary the junction diverges from the germline segment, which might be a read error. The rearrangement uses TRBV4-1 and TRBJ1-6, with 7 nucleotides matching TRBD1. CDR1 is MGHRA, CDR2 YSYEKL, per germline. This CDR3 has 12 amino acids. The DNA for the CDR3 is TGCGCCAGCAGCCAAGAGTGGGGACAGCCGGATTTT. This sequence encodes CASSQEWGQPDF.

V usage is TRBV3-1 (or the pseudogene TRBV3-2) and J usage is TRBJ1-5; maybe TRBD1 (5 bases). The CDR3 consists of 13 residues. Looked up from germline, CDR1 is LGHDT and CDR2 is YNNKEL (reference sequence). V lost 0 bases and J lost 9, with 9 bases in between. CDR3 coding DNA: TGTGCCAGCAGCCAAGAAGGCGGGGGGCCCCAGCATTTT. It codes for CASSQEGGGPQHF.

This clone has a single count. CDR3 nucleotide sequence: TGTGCCACCAGTGATCCCGCGGCGGGGAAGAATCAGCCCCAGCATTTT. As protein: CATSDPAAGKNQPQHF. The rearrangement uses TRBV24-1 and TRBJ1-5; no definite D call. This CDR3 has 16 residues. Germline values: CDR1 KGHDR, CDR2 SFDVKD. Trimming pared 3 bases from V and 4 bases from J, leaving 15 bases between.

This clone was seen a single time. J is TRBJ1-5 and V is TRBV24-1; the D is unclear. The CDR3 totals 16 residues. Germline V CDR1 and CDR2: KGHDR, SFDVKD. Trimming took off 7 bases at V and 0 bases at J, with 15 bases between the two ends. CDR3 bases: TGTGCCACCAGGATTAGGAGGGCTTATAGCAATCAGCCCCAGCATTTT. It specifies CATRIRRAYSNQPQHF.

The chain is built from TRBV6-5 and TRBJ2-2; D remains unclear. Deletions cut 4 bases from V and 6 bases from J, with 15 bases between. CDR1 is MNHEY and CDR2 is SVGAGI in the germline V gene. CDR3 length equals 15 residues. CDR3 protein: CASSLRHVGSGELFF. Written as DNA, the CDR3 is TGTGCCAGCAGTTTGAGACATGTTGGGTCCGGGGAGCTGTTTTTT.

The chain links TRBV6-6 to TRBJ2-3; unclear D gene. V lost 2 bases, J lost 1 base, and 4 bases lay in between. Germline lookup yields CDR1 MNHNY and CDR2 SVGAGI (reference sequence). This CDR3 contains 13 residues. DNA of the CDR3: TGTGCCAGCAGTTACGGTGGCACAGATACGCAGTATTTT. This translates into CASSYGGTDTQYF.

Note on this clone: Its ends do not fully match the called genes, so a read error is possible. The chain recombines TRBV19 with TRBJ1-2; TRBD1 might be the D (5 bases). The germline V gene encodes CDR1 LNHDA and CDR2 SQIVND (reference sequence). The CDR3 totals 17 residues. CDR3 bases: TGTGCCAGTAGTATAAAGTGGGAGAAAGGGGTGAACTATGGCCACACCTTC. Translating gives CASSIKWEKGVNYGHTF.

The V call is TRBV6-5, the J call TRBJ1-5, with 10 bases matching TRBD1. The ends lost 5 bases at V and 7 bases at J; junction bases unmatched: 2. Germline V CDR1 and CDR2: MNHEY, SVGAGI. The CDR3 has 13 amino acids. Here the CDR3 reads CASSRTGGQPQHF. CDR3 nucleotide sequence: TGTGCCAGCAGTCGGACAGGGGGACAGCCCCAGCATTTT.

This rearrangement joins TRBV6-2 or TRBV6-3 to TRBJ1-1, with D unresolved. Germline CDR1 MNHEY, CDR2 SVGEGT. The CDR3 extends over 12 amino acids. Trimming took off 4 bases at V and 7 bases at J, with 10 bases between the two ends. The CDR3 DNA reads TGTGCCAGCAGTTCCTACAGAAGTGAAGCTTTCTTT. Encoded protein: CASSSYRSEAFF.

The chain combines TRBV9 with TRBJ2-1; D assignment may be TRBD1 or TRBD2 (5 bases each). CDR1 is SGDLS, CDR2 YYNGEE, per germline. Trimming pared 7 bases from V and 5 bases from J, leaving 13 bases between. There are 13 residues in the CDR3. CDR3 sequence reads: CASVGDADNEQFF. The CDR3 bases are TGTGCCAGCGTCGGGGACGCCGACAATGAGCAGTTCTTC.

V usage is TRBV18 and J usage is TRBJ2-3, with 9 positions matching TRBD2. CDR3 length: 16 amino acids. CDR1 and CDR2 (germline): KGHSH, LQKENI. The junction had 7 bases not matched to a gene; V was cut back by 0 bases and J by 6 bases. The CDR3 DNA reads TGTGCCAGCTCACCACCCTGGCGGGGGGGCCCCGATACGCAGTATTTT. As protein: CASSPPWRGGPDTQYF.

This chain uses TRBV30 with TRBJ1-1; TRBD1 agrees at 11 bases. CDR1 is GTSNPN and CDR2 is SVGIG in the germline V gene (reference sequence). Unmatched junction bases numbered 5, after V lost 5 bases and J lost 3 bases. CDR3 length: 14 residues. DNA of the CDR3: TGTGCCTGGGGATTGGGACAGGGGGACACTGAAGCTTTCTTT. This codes for CAWGLGQGDTEAFF.

This clone was recorded only once. The J gene is TRBJ2-1, the V gene TRBV4-3; TRBD2 aligns across 10 bases. The V segment lost 1 base and the J segment 0 bases; nucleotides outside the gene matches: 0. The germline V gene encodes CDR1 LGHNA and CDR2 YSLEER. The CDR3 loop spans 16 amino acids. The CDR3 DNA reads TGCGCCAGCAGCCAAGGACTAGCGGGCTCCTACAATGAGCAGTTCTTC. Translating gives CASSQGLAGSYNEQFF.

V gene TRBV5-6 combines with J gene TRBJ1-2; 7 bases align to TRBD1. After removal of 4 bases from V and 4 bases from J, the junction contained 10 bases not matched to a gene. CDR1 SGHDT and CDR2 YYEEEE come from the germline V gene. The CDR3 loop spans 15 amino acids. In DNA form, the CDR3 reads TGTGCCAGCAGCACGGTTGGGGCAGGGGGCTATGGCTACACCTTC. It yields the protein CASSTVGAGGYGYTF.

The chain employs TRBV12-2 and TRBJ2-7; the table's TRBD2 call for D was not verified on the DNA. TRBV12-2 is termed a pseudogene. The CDR3 totals 15 residues. This chain's CDR3 is CASRQGLAGIHEQYV. In DNA, the CDR3 is TGTGCAAGTCGCCAAGGACTAGCGGGGATACACGAGCAGTACGTC.

This chain connects TRBV15 to TRBJ1-2; D call uncertain. Germline values: CDR1 LNHNV, CDR2 YYDKDF (reference sequence). Trimming left V 0 bases short and J 7 bases short, with 9 bases between. This CDR3 has 13 amino acids. The CDR3 sequence: CATSRDRGGGYTF. In nucleotides, the CDR3 is TGTGCCACCAGCAGAGATAGAGGTGGTGGCTACACCTTC.

The V and J genes are TRBV7-2 and TRBJ1-5; TRBD1 agrees at 7 bases. V was pared by 5 bases and J by 3 bases, with 7 bases of the junction left unmatched. There are 15 residues in the CDR3. Per the germline V gene, CDR1 is SGHTA and CDR2 is FQGNSA. The CDR3 nucleotides are TGTGCCAGCAGCAAGGGACAGATGTACAATCAGCCCCAGCATTTT. This sequence encodes CASSKGQMYNQPQHF.

The chain employs TRBV7-9 and TRBJ2-5; 8 nucleotides line up with TRBD2. The CDR3 has 17 residues. The ends lost 3 bases at V and 4 bases at J; junction bases unmatched: 13. Germline CDR1 SEHNR, CDR2 FQNEAQ (reference sequence). The CDR3 loop is CASSFSKRGGVGETQYF. For the CDR3, the DNA is TGTGCCAGCAGCTTTTCCAAACGGGGGGGCGTGGGAGAGACCCAGTACTTC.

This chain uses TRBV19 with TRBJ2-3; TRBD2 agrees at 7 bases. The germline V gene has CDR1 LNHDA and CDR2 SQIVND (reference sequence). CDR3 size: 19 residues. The V gene end was trimmed by 2 bases and the J gene end by 6 bases; junction bases not matched to a gene: 20. The CDR3, as DNA: TGTGCCAGTAGTATACTCCGGGCGGGGGACGTTTATCTTAGGGATACGCAGTATTTT. Amino acid sequence: CASSILRAGDVYLRDTQYF.

The chain recombines TRBV28 with TRBJ2-3, with D possibly being TRBD2 (6 bases). The V gene's germline CDR1 is MDHEN and CDR2 SYDVKM. The CDR3 spans 14 residues. V lost 6 bases and J 4 bases, leaving 14 bases between the germline ends. The CDR3 spells CASRWRAASDTQYF. DNA of the CDR3: TGTGCCAGCAGATGGAGGGCCGCATCAGATACGCAGTATTTT.

The chain uses TRBV15 and TRBJ1-4; weak D call: TRBD1 (6 bases). Trimming stripped 4 bases from V and 4 bases from J, with 16 bases between. This CDR3 has 16 residues. Germline V gene data show CDR1 as LNHNV and CDR2 as YYDKDF (reference sequence). The chain's CDR3 is CATSTNGNRVNEKLFF. The CDR3 region has the DNA TGTGCCACCAGCACCAACGGTAACAGGGTTAATGAAAAACTGTTTTTT.

The gene calls are TRBV19 and TRBJ1-2, with D tentatively TRBD1 (6 bases). V was clipped by 8 bases and J by 6 bases, with 13 bases between them. CDR1 and CDR2 from the germline V gene are LNHDA and SQIVND (reference sequence). The CDR3 is 12 residues long. The CDR3 bases are TGTGCCAGTTCGGACAGCCCCAATGGCTACACCTTC. Translated, it gives CASSDSPNGYTF.